This is a list of T cell receptor beta chains from one sample in a study of blood T cell repertoires in COVID-19. TCRdb's copy holds only in-frame clones and misses some; the assay was immunoSEQ multiplex PCR. The sample records under 200,000 clones, just under 90% being singletons. Sequenced material: peripheral blood. The source of these receptors is a woman between 70 and 85 years old with COVID-19, enrolled during active disease. Both conserved end residues are part of each CDR3. A D gene is named only where the DNA matches it firmly. Size values are once, few and many counts, or a class for expanded clones, and some rows have none.

v_gene: TRBV27
len: 14
d_gene: TRBD2
j_gene: TRBJ2-3
abundance: NA
CDR3aa: CASRPSGGTDTQYF
CDR3nt: TGTGCCAGCAGACCTTCGGGGGGGACAGATACGCAGTATTTT

v_gene: TRBV5-1
len: 14
d_gene: TRBD1
j_gene: TRBJ2-7
abundance: once
CDR3aa: CASSLGGQTYEQYF
CDR3nt: TGCGCCAGCAGCTTGGGGGGACAGACCTACGAGCAGTACTTC

v_gene: TRBV7-3
len: 15
d_gene: NA
j_gene: TRBJ2-2
abundance: NA
CDR3aa: CASSQGQLVGGELFF
CDR3nt: TGTGCCAGCAGCCAGGGACAACTGGTTGGCGGGGAGCTGTTTTTT

v_gene: TRBV4-1
len: 15
d_gene: TRBD1
j_gene: TRBJ1-2
abundance: NA
CDR3aa: CASSPTGQSNYGYTF
CDR3nt: TGCGCCAGCAGCCCTACGGGACAGTCAAACTATGGCTACACCTTC

v_gene: TRBV30
len: 16
d_gene: TRBD1
j_gene: TRBJ1-5
abundance: NA
CDR3aa: CAWKDRGRGSNQPQHF
CDR3nt: TGTGCCTGGAAAGACAGGGGGAGGGGAAGCAATCAGCCCCAGCATTTT

v_gene: TRBV11-3
len: 18
d_gene: NA
j_gene: TRBJ1-1
abundance: NA
CDR3aa: CASNSKGGNGKVNTEAFF
CDR3nt: TGTGCCAGCAACTCGAAAGGAGGTAATGGTAAGGTGAACACTGAAGCTTTCTTT

v_gene: TRBV28
len: 15
d_gene: TRBD1
j_gene: TRBJ2-3
abundance: NA
CDR3aa: CASSWGQDPLDTQYF
CDR3nt: TGTGCCAGCAGTTGGGGACAGGACCCCCTGGATACGCAGTATTTT

v_gene: TRBV3-1/TRBV3-2
len: 14
d_gene: TRBD1
j_gene: TRBJ1-1
abundance: NA
CDR3aa: CASSQGQGSSEAFF
CDR3nt: TGTGCCAGCAGCCAGGGACAGGGTTCTTCTGAAGCTTTCTTT

v_gene: TRBV29-1
len: 16
d_gene: TRBD2
j_gene: TRBJ2-3
abundance: NA
CDR3aa: CSVEFRLAGGLDTQYF
CDR3nt: TGCAGCGTTGAGTTTAGACTAGCGGGGGGCCTCGATACGCAGTATTTT

v_gene: TRBV6-1
len: 14
d_gene: TRBD1
j_gene: TRBJ2-7
abundance: NA
CDR3aa: CASSDWTGPYEQYF
CDR3nt: TGTGCCAGCAGTGATTGGACAGGGCCCTACGAGCAGTACTTC

v_gene: TRBV27
len: 13
d_gene: TRBD1
j_gene: TRBJ1-6
abundance: NA
CDR3aa: CASSGTDHSPLHF
CDR3nt: TGTGCCAGCAGCGGGACAGACCATTCACCCCTCCACTTT

v_gene: TRBV11-2
len: 14
d_gene: NA
j_gene: TRBJ2-7
abundance: NA
CDR3aa: CASSFWGIGNEQYF
CDR3nt: TGTGCCAGCAGCTTTTGGGGCATTGGAAACGAGCAGTACTTC

v_gene: TRBV29-1
len: 12
d_gene: NA
j_gene: TRBJ2-1
abundance: NA
CDR3aa: CSVEEGVDEQFF
CDR3nt: TGCAGCGTTGAGGAAGGGGTCGATGAGCAGTTCTTC

v_gene: TRBV7-9
len: 13
d_gene: NA
j_gene: TRBJ1-1
abundance: NA
CDR3aa: CASSLTGNTEAFF
CDR3nt: TGTGCCAGCAGCTTGACAGGTAACACTGAAGCTTTCTTT

v_gene: TRBV19
len: 14
d_gene: TRBD1
j_gene: TRBJ1-1
abundance: NA
CDR3aa: CASSTTGVNTEAFF
CDR3nt: TGTGCCAGTAGTACCACAGGGGTGAACACTGAAGCTTTCTTT

v_gene: TRBV9
len: 17
d_gene: NA
j_gene: TRBJ2-2
abundance: NA
CDR3aa: CASSATSGTSGTGELFF
CDR3nt: TGTGCCAGCAGCGCCACCTCCGGGACATCCGGCACCGGGGAGCTGTTTTTT

v_gene: TRBV2
len: 11
d_gene: NA
j_gene: TRBJ2-5
abundance: NA
CDR3aa: CASKAGRSEYF
CDR3nt: TGTGCCAGCAAGGCGGGGCGGAGCGAGTACTTC